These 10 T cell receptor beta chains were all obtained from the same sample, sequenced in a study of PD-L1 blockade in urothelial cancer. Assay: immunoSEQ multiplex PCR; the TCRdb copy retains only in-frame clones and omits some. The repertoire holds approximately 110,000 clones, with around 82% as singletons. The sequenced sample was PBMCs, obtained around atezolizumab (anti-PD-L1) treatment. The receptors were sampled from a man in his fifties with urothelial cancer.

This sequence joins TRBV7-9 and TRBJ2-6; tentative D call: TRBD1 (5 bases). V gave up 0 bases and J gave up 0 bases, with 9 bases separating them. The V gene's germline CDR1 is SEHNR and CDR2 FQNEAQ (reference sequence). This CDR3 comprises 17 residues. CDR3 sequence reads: CASSLAQGFSGANVLTF. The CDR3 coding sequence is TGTGCCAGCAGCTTAGCGCAGGGCTTCTCTGGGGCCAACGTCCTGACTTTC.

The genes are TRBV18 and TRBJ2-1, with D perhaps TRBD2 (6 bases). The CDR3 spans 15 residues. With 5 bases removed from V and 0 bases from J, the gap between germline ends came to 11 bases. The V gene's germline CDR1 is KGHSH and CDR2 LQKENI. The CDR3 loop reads CASSGGTASYNEQFF. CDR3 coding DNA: TGTGCCAGCTCAGGCGGGACGGCCTCCTACAATGAGCAGTTCTTC.

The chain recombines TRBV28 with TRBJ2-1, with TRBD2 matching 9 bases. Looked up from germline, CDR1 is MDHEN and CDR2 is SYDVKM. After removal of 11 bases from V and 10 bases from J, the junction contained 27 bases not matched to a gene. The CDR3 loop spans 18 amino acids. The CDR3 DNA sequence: TGTGCCTGTACCGGGACTAGCAGGAGATCGGGCTTGGGAGGAGAGCAGTTCTTC. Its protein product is CACTGTSRRSGLGGEQFF. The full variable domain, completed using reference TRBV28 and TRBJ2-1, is DVKVTQSSRYLVKRTGEKVFLECVQDMDHENMFWYRQDPGLGLRLIYFSYDVKMKEKGDIPEGYSVSREKKERFSLILESASTNQTSMYLCACTGTSRRSGLGGEQFFGPGTRLTVL.

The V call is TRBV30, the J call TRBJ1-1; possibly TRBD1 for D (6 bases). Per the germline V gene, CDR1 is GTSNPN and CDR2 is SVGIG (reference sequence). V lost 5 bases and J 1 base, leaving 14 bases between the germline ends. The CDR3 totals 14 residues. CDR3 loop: CAWEKGVGNTEAFF. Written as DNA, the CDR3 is TGTGCCTGGGAAAAGGGGGTCGGGAACACTGAAGCTTTCTTT.

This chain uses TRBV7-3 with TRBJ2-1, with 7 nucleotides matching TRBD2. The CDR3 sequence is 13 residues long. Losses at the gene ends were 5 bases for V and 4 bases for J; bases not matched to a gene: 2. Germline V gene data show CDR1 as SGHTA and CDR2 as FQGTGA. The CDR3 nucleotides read TGTGCCAGCAGCATCGGGGGGTACAATGAGCAGTTCTTC. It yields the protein CASSIGGYNEQFF.

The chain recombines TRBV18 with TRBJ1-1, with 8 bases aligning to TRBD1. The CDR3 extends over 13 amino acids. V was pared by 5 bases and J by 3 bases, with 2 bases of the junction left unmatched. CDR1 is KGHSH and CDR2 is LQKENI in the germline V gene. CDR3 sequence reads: CASSSTGDTEAFF. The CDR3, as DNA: TGTGCCAGCTCATCGACAGGGGACACTGAAGCTTTCTTT.

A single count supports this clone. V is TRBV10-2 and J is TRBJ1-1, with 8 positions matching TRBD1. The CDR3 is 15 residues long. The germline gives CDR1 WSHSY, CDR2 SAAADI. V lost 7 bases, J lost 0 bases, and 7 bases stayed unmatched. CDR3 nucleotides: TGCGCCAGCAAGGGACAGGACAGAATGAACACTGAAGCTTTCTTT. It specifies CASKGQDRMNTEAFF.

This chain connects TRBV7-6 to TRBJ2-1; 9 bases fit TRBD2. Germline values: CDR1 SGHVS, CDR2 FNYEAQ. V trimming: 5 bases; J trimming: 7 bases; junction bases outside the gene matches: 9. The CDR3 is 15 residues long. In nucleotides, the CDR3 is TGTGCCAGCAGCCAACCGGGGACTAGCTCTAATGAGCAGTTCTTC. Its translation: CASSQPGTSSNEQFF.

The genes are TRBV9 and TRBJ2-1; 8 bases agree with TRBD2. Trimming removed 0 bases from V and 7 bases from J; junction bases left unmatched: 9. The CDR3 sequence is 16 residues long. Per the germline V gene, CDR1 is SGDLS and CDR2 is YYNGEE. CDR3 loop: CASSVVGTRGGNEQFF. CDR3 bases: TGTGCCAGCAGCGTAGTCGGGACACGGGGGGGGAATGAGCAGTTCTTC. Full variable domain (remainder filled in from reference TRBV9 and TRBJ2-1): DSGVTQTPKHLITATGQRVTLRCSPRSGDLSVYWYQQSLDQGLQFLIQYYNGEERAKGNILERFSAQQFPDLHSELNLSSLELGDSALYFCASSVVGTRGGNEQFFGPGTRLTVL.

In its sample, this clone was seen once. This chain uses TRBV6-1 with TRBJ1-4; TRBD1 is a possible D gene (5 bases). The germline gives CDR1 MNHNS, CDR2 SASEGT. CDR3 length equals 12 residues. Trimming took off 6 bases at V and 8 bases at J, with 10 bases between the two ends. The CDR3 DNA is TGTGCCAGCAGCCTGGGGGGGGAAAAACTGTTTTTT. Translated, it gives CASSLGGEKLFF.